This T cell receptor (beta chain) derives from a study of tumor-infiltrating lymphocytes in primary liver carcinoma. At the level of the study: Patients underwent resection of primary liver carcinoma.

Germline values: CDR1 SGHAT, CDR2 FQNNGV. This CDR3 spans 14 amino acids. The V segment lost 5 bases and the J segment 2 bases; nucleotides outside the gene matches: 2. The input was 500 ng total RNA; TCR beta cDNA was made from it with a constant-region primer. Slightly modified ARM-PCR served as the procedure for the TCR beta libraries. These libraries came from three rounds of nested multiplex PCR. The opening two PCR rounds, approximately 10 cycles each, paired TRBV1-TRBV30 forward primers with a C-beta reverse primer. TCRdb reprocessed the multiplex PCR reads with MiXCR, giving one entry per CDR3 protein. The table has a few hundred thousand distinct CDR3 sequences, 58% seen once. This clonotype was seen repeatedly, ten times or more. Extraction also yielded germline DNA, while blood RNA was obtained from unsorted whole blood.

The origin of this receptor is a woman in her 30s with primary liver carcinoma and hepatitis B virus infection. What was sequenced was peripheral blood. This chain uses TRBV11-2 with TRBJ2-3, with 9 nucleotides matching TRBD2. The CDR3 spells CASSRTSATDTQYF. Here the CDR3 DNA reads TGTGCCAGCAGCCGGACTAGCGCCACAGATACGCAGTATTTT.